Listed below are T cell receptor beta chains from one sample, sequenced in a study of human T cells and chemical hapten exposure. TCRdb re-called the RACE reads with MiXCR, one entry per CDR3 protein. The sample lists roughly 200,000 distinct CDR3 sequences, about 25% occurring once. The material was whole blood, obtained in connection with sensitization to the hapten diphenylcyclopropenone (DPC). Every receptor here comes from a woman aged 40 to 49 with alopecia areata. Some clones in this sample may be carry-over from other donors' samples. Each CDR3 is given with its conserved first and last residue. The D gene is left open where the match is weak. Part of the rows lack a size; the others show once, few, many or a class for expanded clones.

V gene	J gene	clone size	D gene	CDR3 protein	CDR3 DNA
TRBV20-1	TRBJ2-7	few	NA	CSASQPYEQYF	TGCAGTGCTAGCCAGCCCTACGAGCAGTACTTC
TRBV12-3/TRBV12-4	TRBJ2-5	few	TRBD2	CASSLGLAWRQETQYF	TGTGCCAGCAGTTTGGGACTAGCCTGGAGACAAGAGACCCAGTACTTC
TRBV29-1	TRBJ2-1	few	TRBD2	CSVAGRAYNEQFF	TGCAGCGTTGCAGGGAGGGCCTACAATGAGCAGTTCTTC
TRBV7-2	TRBJ2-7	NA	NA	CASSLDVAVSYEQYF	TGTGCCAGCAGCTTAGATGTAGCGGTCTCCTACGAGCAGTACTTC
TRBV29-1	TRBJ1-1	NA	NA	CSATGGTWGTEAFF	TGCAGCGCTACGGGCGGAACGTGGGGCACTGAAGCTTTCTTT
TRBV6-4	TRBJ2-3	few	NA	CASSENRAGSDTQYF	TGTGCCAGCAGTGAGAACCGAGCGGGTTCAGATACGCAGTATTTT
TRBV6-4	TRBJ2-1	NA	NA	CASSVRLDNYNEQFF	TGTGCCAGCAGTGTGAGGTTAGACAACTACAATGAGCAGTTCTTC
TRBV27	TRBJ2-7	many	NA	CASSFKKAYYEQYF	TGTGCCAGCAGTTTTAAGAAAGCTTACTACGAGCAGTACTTC
TRBV7-3	TRBJ1-5	few	NA	CASSVDSNQPQHF	TGTGCCAGCAGCGTTGATAGCAATCAGCCCCAGCATTTT
TRBV6-5	TRBJ2-7	NA	NA	CASRPFDRSSSYEQYF	TGTGCCAGCAGACCCTTTGACAGGAGCAGCTCCTACGAGCAGTACTTC
TRBV11-2	TRBJ2-5	NA	NA	CASSTHQTQYF	TGTGCCAGCAGCACGCATCAGACCCAGTACTTC
TRBV28	TRBJ2-1	NA	TRBD2	CASSQLLGLADEQFF	TGTGCCAGCAGTCAACTTCTGGGACTAGCCGATGAGCAGTTCTTC
TRBV21-1	TRBJ2-7	NA	NA	CASSKEVRAYEQYF	TGTGCCAGCAGCAAGGAAGTCAGAGCCTACGAGCAGTACTTC
TRBV2	TRBJ2-7	NA	NA	CASSASHPRPGEQYF	TGTGCCAGCAGTGCCTCTCACCCGAGGCCTGGAGAGCAGTACTTC
TRBV11-2	TRBJ2-2	NA	NA	CASSLGLVPGELFF	TGTGCCAGCAGCTTAGGGCTGGTACCCGGGGAGCTGTTTTTT
TRBV29-1	TRBJ1-1	many	NA	CSHGARGGTEAFF	TGCAGCCACGGGGCAAGGGGCGGCACTGAAGCTTTCTTT
TRBV29-1	TRBJ2-3	NA	TRBD2	CSVDWVAGGYTDTQYF	TGCAGCGTTGATTGGGTAGCGGGGGGATACACAGATACGCAGTATTTT
TRBV6-6	TRBJ2-2	few	NA	CASSPQGQSTGELFF	TGTGCCAGCAGTCCACAGGGTCAGAGCACCGGGGAGCTGTTTTTT
TRBV7-6	TRBJ2-3	many	NA	CASSLIAGPSTDTQYF	TGTGCCAGCAGCTTAATCGCGGGCCCTAGCACAGATACGCAGTATTTT
TRBV7-2	TRBJ1-2	few	NA	CASSLNPGNYGHTF	TGTGCCAGCAGCTTAAATCCGGGGAACTATGGCCACACCTTC
TRBV7-8	TRBJ1-4	few	NA	CASSLGEEKLFF	TGTGCCAGCAGCTTAGGAGAGGAAAAACTGTTTTTT
TRBV29-1	TRBJ1-1	once	NA	CSVPTGGTKNTEAFF	TGCAGCGTTCCGACCGGGGGGACAAAGAACACTGAAGCTTTCTTT
TRBV4-2	TRBJ2-3	NA	TRBD1	CASSQDGTGWDTDTQYF	TGTGCCAGCAGCCAAGATGGGACAGGGTGGGACACAGATACGCAGTATTTT
TRBV20-1	TRBJ1-2	NA	TRBD1	CSAQGDSAYGYTF	TGCAGTGCCCAGGGGGACAGTGCCTATGGCTACACCTTC
TRBV12-3/TRBV12-4	TRBJ2-5	few	NA	CASSSLGASGETQYF	TGTGCCAGCAGTTCGCTAGGAGCCTCGGGCGAGACCCAGTACTTC
TRBV6-6	TRBJ2-5	NA	NA	CASSYLATQETQYF	TGTGCCAGCAGTTACTTGGCGACTCAAGAGACCCAGTACTTC
TRBV18	TRBJ2-3	NA	NA	CASSPRGATDTQYF	TGTGCCAGCTCACCCCGGGGGGCCACAGATACGCAGTATTTT
TRBV7-2	TRBJ1-4	once	TRBD1	CASRKMGQINEKLFF	TGTGCCAGCAGGAAGATGGGACAGATTAATGAAAAACTGTTTTTT
TRBV25-1	TRBJ2-7	NA	TRBD1	CASSGNRGILEQYF	TGTGCCAGCTCGGGAAACAGGGGCATCCTTGAGCAGTACTTC
TRBV7-9	TRBJ2-1	few	NA	CASSFSPRQGYNEQFF	TGTGCCAGCAGCTTCTCCCCGAGGCAGGGTTACAATGAGCAGTTCTTC
TRBV6-2/TRBV6-3	TRBJ2-2	few	TRBD2	CASSRPRLAGTGELFF	TGTGCCAGCAGCAGACCGCGACTAGCGGGAACCGGGGAGCTGTTTTTT
TRBV7-2	TRBJ1-5	NA	NA	CASSLGSGNQPQHF	TGTGCCAGCAGCTTAGGGTCAGGGAATCAGCCCCAGCATTTT
TRBV5-1	TRBJ2-2	few	TRBD1	CASSAQGAGGELFF	TGCGCCAGCAGCGCGCAGGGGGCCGGCGGGGAGCTGTTTTTT
TRBV7-2	TRBJ1-5	few	NA	CASSATRLQPQHF	TGTGCCAGCAGTGCGACCCGGCTCCAACCCCAGCATTTT
TRBV6-6	TRBJ2-2	few	NA	CASSYSKGRMLFF	TGTGCCAGCAGTTACTCGAAAGGCCGGATGCTGTTTTTT
TRBV29-1	TRBJ2-7	NA	NA	CSGWGVGREQYF	TGCAGCGGCTGGGGAGTCGGTCGCGAGCAGTACTTC
TRBV7-9	TRBJ2-7	NA	NA	CASSPPSGRLYEQYF	TGTGCCAGCAGTCCTCCGTCGGGACGCCTTTACGAGCAGTACTTC
TRBV29-1	TRBJ1-1	NA	NA	CSVEGLLSQANTEAFF	TGCAGCGTTGAGGGTCTCCTTTCCCAGGCGAACACTGAAGCTTTCTTT
TRBV28	TRBJ2-1	NA	TRBD2	CASSHQSGRGNNEQFF	TGTGCCAGCAGTCACCAGAGCGGGAGGGGGAACAATGAGCAGTTCTTC
TRBV7-9	TRBJ1-3	few	NA	CASSLAGITGNTIYF	TGTGCCAGCAGCTTAGCCGGGATAACTGGAAACACCATATATTTT
TRBV5-1	TRBJ2-2	once	TRBD1	CASSWTGQNTGELFF	TGCGCCAGCAGCTGGACAGGGCAAAACACCGGGGAGCTGTTTTTT
TRBV20-1	TRBJ2-3	NA	NA	CSARDIRNTQYF	TGCAGTGCTAGAGATATCAGAAATACGCAGTATTTT
TRBV7-3	TRBJ1-2	many	TRBD1	CASSPQGGDGYTF	TGTGCCAGCAGCCCGCAGGGGGGAGATGGCTACACCTTC
TRBV20-1	TRBJ1-1	few	NA	CSAPDKNTEAFF	TGCAGTGCTCCCGACAAGAACACTGAAGCTTTCTTT
TRBV20-1	TRBJ2-1	many	NA	CSAMRRGAKWWQFF	TGCAGTGCGATGCGCCGGGGCGCAAAGTGGTGGCAGTTCTTC
TRBV7-2	TRBJ2-3	NA	TRBD2	CASSLGSSGSRGTDTQYF	TGTGCCAGCAGCTTAGGGTCTAGCGGGAGTCGGGGCACAGATACGCAGTATTTT
TRBV5-5	TRBJ2-1	NA	TRBD2	CASSWTSGGYNEQFF	TGTGCCAGCAGTTGGACTAGCGGGGGATACAATGAGCAGTTCTTC